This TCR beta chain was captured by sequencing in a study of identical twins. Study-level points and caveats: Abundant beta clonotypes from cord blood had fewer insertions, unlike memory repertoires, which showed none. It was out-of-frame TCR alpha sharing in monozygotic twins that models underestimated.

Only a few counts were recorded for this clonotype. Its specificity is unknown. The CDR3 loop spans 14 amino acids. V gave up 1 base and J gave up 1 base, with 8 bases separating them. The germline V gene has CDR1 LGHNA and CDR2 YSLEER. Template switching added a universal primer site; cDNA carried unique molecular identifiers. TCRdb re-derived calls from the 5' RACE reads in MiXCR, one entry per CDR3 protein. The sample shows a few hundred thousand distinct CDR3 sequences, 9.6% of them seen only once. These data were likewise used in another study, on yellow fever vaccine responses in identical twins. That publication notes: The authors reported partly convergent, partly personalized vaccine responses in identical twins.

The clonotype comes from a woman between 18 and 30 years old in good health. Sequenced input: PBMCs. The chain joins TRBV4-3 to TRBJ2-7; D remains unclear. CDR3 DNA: TGCGCCAGCAGCCAAGGAGAGAAGTCCTACGAGCAGTACTTC. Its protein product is CASSQGEKSYEQYF.